This T cell receptor beta chain was identified during a study of blood T cell repertoires in COVID-19. The overall study: Some COVID-19 samples were acute and others convalescent; all came from the United States, Italy and Spain. Sample material is recorded as cDNA or gDNA derived from T cells, B-cell-depleted T cells, or PBMCs.

As handled by the study authors: Amplification with reference gene primers provided the estimates of nucleated cell counts. Sequencing was performed with immunoSEQ multiplex PCR; in TCRdb, only in-frame clones are kept and a portion is missing. V and J calls and clone size are those listed in that table; D and trimming were worked out from the DNA. The sample has 250,000 to 300,000 clones; about nine tenths are singletons. Sequences were obtained from peripheral blood. The sequence derives from a woman under 40 with COVID-19, enrolled during active disease.

The CDR3 nucleotides read TGCAGCGTTGAAGACCGCTCTTCGGATGGCTACACCTTC. Protein product: CSVEDRSSDGYTF. The rearrangement joins TRBV29-1 to TRBJ1-2, with D hard to call. Germline V CDR1 and CDR2: SQVTM, ANQGSEA. The CDR3 is 13 residues long. Trimming removed 0 bases from V and 6 bases from J, with 11 bases in between.